This T cell receptor beta chain is from a study of blood T cell repertoires in COVID-19. Per the study methods: Reference gene primer amplification gave estimated nucleated cell counts. Clones were read by immunoSEQ multiplex PCR, and TCRdb kept only the in-frame ones, dropping some. The V and J calls and clone size come from that table; D and trimming were worked out from the DNA. This sample carries hundreds of thousands of clones, 80% to 90% of them seen once, and the ten largest clones take 5.7%. The material sequenced was peripheral blood. The TCR originated in an older man with acute or convalescent COVID-19.

CDR3 sequence (DNA): TGCGCCAGCAGCCAGGGACAGGGGAAAACAGATACGCAGTATTTT. This encodes CASSQGQGKTDTQYF. J is TRBJ2-3 and V is TRBV4-1; 10 nucleotides align to TRBD1. Germline CDR1 is MGHRA and CDR2 is YSYEKL. This CDR3 is 15 amino acids long. With V trimmed by 3 bases and J by 3 bases, 3 bases remained unmatched.